The 17 T cell receptor beta chains given below trace back to one sample, sequenced in a study of molecular identifiers for immune sequencing clone quantification. One entry per CDR3 protein, called by TCRdb with MiXCR from the PCR reads. The table lists about 640,000 distinct CDR3 sequences, just under 20% of them singletons. Sequencing was performed on naive CD8+ T cells from blood, with Jurkat cell RNA spiked in. Subset specified: FACS-sorted CD8+CD4-CCR7+CD45RA+ naive T cells. The receptor set was obtained from a human donor in good health. Some libraries in this study had Jurkat cell RNA spiked in.

This sequence joins TRBV6-5 and TRBJ1-5, with unresolved D. Germline-derived CDR1 and CDR2 are MNHEY and SVGAGI. V lost 6 bases, J lost 0 bases, and 12 bases lay in between. This CDR3 comprises 15 residues. The CDR3 DNA sequence: TGTGCCAGCAGCCCGGACGGACTTAGCAATCAGCCCCAGCATTTT. Its protein is CASSPDGLSNQPQHF.

In its sample, this clonotype was seen a few times. This chain uses TRBV10-2 with TRBJ1-1; D might be TRBD1 (5 bases). This CDR3 region has 13 residues. Per germline, CDR1 WSHSY and CDR2 SAAADI. Trimming left V 6 bases short and J 2 bases short, with 10 bases between. CDR3 nucleotides: TGCGCCAGCAGATTCCAGGGCAACACTGAAGCTTTCTTT. Translation gives CASRFQGNTEAFF.

This clonotype was detected ten times or more. J is TRBJ2-7 and V is TRBV4-3, with 8 bases lining up with TRBD1. CDR3 size: 15 residues. The V segment lost 5 bases and the J segment 2 bases; nucleotides outside the gene matches: 8. Germline lookup yields CDR1 LGHNA and CDR2 YSLEER. The CDR3 DNA reads TGCGCCAGCAGCTGGGGACAGGAACCCGCCTACGAGCAGTACTTC. This codes for CASSWGQEPAYEQYF.

This clonotype was detected many times. V and J are TRBV5-6 and TRBJ1-5, with a tentative D call TRBD1 (5 bases). Germline lookup yields CDR1 SGHDT and CDR2 YYEEEE. This CDR3 is built from 14 residues. The ends were cut back, 0 bases at V and 6 bases at J, with 10 bases in the middle. Here the CDR3 reads CASSLGGGSQPQHF. The CDR3 bases are TGTGCCAGCAGCTTGGGGGGGGGTAGTCAGCCCCAGCATTTT.

This clonotype was seen at least ten times. The V call is TRBV2, the J call TRBJ2-7; no clear D. The CDR3 is 14 residues long. Between the trimmed V and J ends, which lost 1 base and 0 bases, there was a span of 7 bases. Looked up from germline, CDR1 is SNHLY and CDR2 is FYNNEI. In DNA, the CDR3 is TGTGCCAGCAGTGAAGGTTACAGCTCCTACGAGCAGTACTTC. It yields the protein CASSEGYSSYEQYF.

This clonotype occurred a few times. The chain recombines TRBV9 with TRBJ2-1; 10 bases align to TRBD2. The CDR3 length is 18 residues. Trimming cost V 1 base and J 4 bases; bases outside gene matches: 11. Per the germline V gene, CDR1 is SGDLS and CDR2 is YYNGEE. CDR3: CASSVRPLAGEMYNEQFF. CDR3 in DNA: TGTGCCAGCAGCGTACGTCCCCTAGCGGGGGAAATGTACAATGAGCAGTTCTTC.

V gene TRBV3-1 combines with J gene TRBJ2-7; D call uncertain. V gave up 0 bases and J gave up 3 bases, with 12 bases separating them. Germline assignment: CDR1 LGHDT and CDR2 YNNKEL (reference sequence). This CDR3 is built from 15 residues. The CDR3 protein is CASSQERVGSYEQYF. DNA of the CDR3: TGTGCCAGCAGCCAAGAAAGGGTGGGTAGCTACGAGCAGTACTTC.

This clonotype was counted many times. V and J are TRBV4-1 and TRBJ2-1; TRBD1 aligns across 9 bases. The V gene end was trimmed by 1 base and the J gene end by 6 bases; junction bases not matched to a gene: 1. CDR3 length: 14 residues. In germline, CDR1 is MGHRA, CDR2 YSYEKL. The CDR3 sequence: CASSQGQGGNEQFF. In DNA, the CDR3 is TGCGCCAGCAGCCAAGGACAGGGGGGCAATGAGCAGTTCTTC.

In its sample, this clonotype was seen a few times. The rearrangement uses TRBV9 and TRBJ2-2, with 13 bases aligning to TRBD2. This CDR3 region has 17 residues. Germline trimming cut 0 bases from V and 4 bases from J; bases unmatched to any gene: 3. Germline loops: CDR1 SGDLS, CDR2 YYNGEE. CDR3 protein: CASSVEGLAGFTGELFF. CDR3 nucleotide sequence: TGTGCCAGCAGCGTAGAGGGACTAGCGGGATTCACCGGGGAGCTGTTTTTT.

This clonotype appeared many times. The J gene is TRBJ2-2, the V gene TRBV20-1; 7 bases agree with TRBD2. The CDR3 is 15 residues long. Germline CDR1 DFQATT, CDR2 SNEGSKA (reference sequence). Trimming cost V 2 bases and J 5 bases; bases outside gene matches: 8. The CDR3 DNA reads TGCAGTGCTAGACTCGCGGGAGAGGGGACCGGGGAGCTGTTTTTT. The encoded protein is CSARLAGEGTGELFF.

This clonotype appeared many times. This rearrangement joins TRBV9 to TRBJ1-4; no clear D. The germline gives CDR1 SGDLS, CDR2 YYNGEE. CDR3 length equals 16 residues. Trimming shortened V by 0 bases and J by 3 bases, and 12 bases separated the two germline ends. CDR3 DNA sequence: TGTGCCAGCAGCGTAGCCTCCTCCATGGCTAATGAAAAACTGTTTTTT. Translation: CASSVASSMANEKLFF. The full variable domain, completed using reference TRBV9 and TRBJ1-4, is DSGVTQTPKHLITATGQRVTLRCSPRSGDLSVYWYQQSLDQGLQFLIQYYNGEERAKGNILERFSAQQFPDLHSELNLSSLELGDSALYFCASSVASSMANEKLFFGSGTQLSVL.

Many counts were recorded for this clonotype. CDR3 nucleotides: TGCGCCAGCAGCCCCAATAGGGCTAGCGGGAGTGACATTCAGTACTTC. It is translated as CASSPNRASGSDIQYF. The chain couples TRBV5-1 to TRBJ2-4; 10 nucleotides align to TRBD2. Germline loops: CDR1 SGHRS, CDR2 YFSETQ. Germline trimming cut 4 bases from V and 8 bases from J; bases unmatched to any gene: 12. The CDR3 totals 16 residues.

This clonotype occurred many times. V is TRBV30 and J is TRBJ1-1; the D is unclear. With 0 bases removed from V and 7 bases from J, the gap between germline ends came to 12 bases. This CDR3 contains 13 residues. Germline CDR1 reads GTSNPN; CDR2 reads SVGIG (reference sequence). As DNA, the CDR3 is TGTGCCTGGAGTGTAGATTCACGGTTTGAAGCTTTCTTT. Protein: CAWSVDSRFEAFF.

This clonotype was detected ten times or more. The chain is built from TRBV14 and TRBJ2-7, with 7 bases lining up with TRBD2. The ends lost 1 base at V and 6 bases at J; junction bases unmatched: 0. CDR1 and CDR2 (germline): SGHDN, FVKESK. The CDR3 contains 12 residues. Written as DNA, the CDR3 is TGTGCCAGCAGCCAAGGGACTAGCGAGCAGTACTTC. Residues: CASSQGTSEQYF.

This clonotype has only a few counts. This sequence joins TRBV21-1 and TRBJ2-4. TRBV21-1 is noted as a pseudogene. This CDR3 has 14 amino acids. CDR3 coding DNA: TGTGCCACCAGGTTAGGGTTGGTCAAAAACATTCAGTACTTC. Protein sequence: CATRLGLVKNIQYF.

This clonotype was counted a few times. The gene calls are TRBV4-1 and TRBJ2-7; D is ambiguous. The CDR3 spans 13 residues. With 4 bases removed from V and 2 bases from J, the gap between germline ends came to 9 bases. Per germline, CDR1 MGHRA and CDR2 YSYEKL. The CDR3 spells CASSLNLAYEQYF. Here the CDR3 DNA reads TGCGCCAGCAGCCTAAATCTAGCCTACGAGCAGTACTTC.

The chain employs TRBV28 and TRBJ2-7; 10 positions agree with TRBD2. The CDR3 extends over 15 amino acids. V was pared by 4 bases and J by 5 bases, with 8 bases of the junction left unmatched. CDR1 is MDHEN and CDR2 is SYDVKM in the germline V gene. The CDR3 bases are TGTGCCAGCAGTTCGCTTGCTAGCGGGGGCCACGAGCAGTACTTC. This gives the protein CASSSLASGGHEQYF. The entire variable domain, with the rest obtained from reference TRBV28 and TRBJ2-7, is as follows: DVKVTQSSRYLVKRTGEKVFLECVQDMDHENMFWYRQDPGLGLRLIYFSYDVKMKEKGDIPEGYSVSREKKERFSLILESASTNQTSMYLCASSSLASGGHEQYFGPGTRLTVT.